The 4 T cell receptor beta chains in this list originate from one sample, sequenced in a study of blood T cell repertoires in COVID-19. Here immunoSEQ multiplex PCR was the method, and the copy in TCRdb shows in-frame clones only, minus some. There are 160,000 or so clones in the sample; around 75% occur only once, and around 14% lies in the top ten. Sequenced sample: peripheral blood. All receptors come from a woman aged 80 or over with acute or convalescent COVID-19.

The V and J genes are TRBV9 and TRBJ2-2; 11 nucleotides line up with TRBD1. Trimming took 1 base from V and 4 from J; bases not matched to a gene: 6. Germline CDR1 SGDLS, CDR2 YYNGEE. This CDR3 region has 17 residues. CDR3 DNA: TGTGCCAGCAGCGTACACTCGGGACAGGGGGGCACCGGGGAGCTGTTTTTT. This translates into CASSVHSGQGGTGELFF.

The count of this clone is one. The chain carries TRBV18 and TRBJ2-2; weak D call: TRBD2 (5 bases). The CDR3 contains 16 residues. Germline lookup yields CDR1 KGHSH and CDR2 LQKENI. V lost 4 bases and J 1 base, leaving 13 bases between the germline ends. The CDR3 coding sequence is TGTGCCAGCTCACTTCTCGCGGGTGGGAACACCGGGGAGCTGTTTTTT. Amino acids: CASSLLAGGNTGELFF.

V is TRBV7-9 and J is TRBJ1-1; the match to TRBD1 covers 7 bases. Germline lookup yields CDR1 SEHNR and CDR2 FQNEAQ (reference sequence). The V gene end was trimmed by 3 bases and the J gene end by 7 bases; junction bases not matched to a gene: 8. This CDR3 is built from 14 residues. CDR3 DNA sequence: TGTGCCAGCAGCTTCCCTGGGACAGATAGTGAAGCTTTCTTT. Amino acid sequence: CASSFPGTDSEAFF.

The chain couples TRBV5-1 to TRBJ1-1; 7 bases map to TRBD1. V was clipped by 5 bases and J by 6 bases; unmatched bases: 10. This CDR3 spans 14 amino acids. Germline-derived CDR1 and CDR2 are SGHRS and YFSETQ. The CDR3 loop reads CASSFDRAKAEAFF. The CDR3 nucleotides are TGCGCCAGCAGTTTTGACAGGGCTAAGGCTGAAGCTTTCTTT.